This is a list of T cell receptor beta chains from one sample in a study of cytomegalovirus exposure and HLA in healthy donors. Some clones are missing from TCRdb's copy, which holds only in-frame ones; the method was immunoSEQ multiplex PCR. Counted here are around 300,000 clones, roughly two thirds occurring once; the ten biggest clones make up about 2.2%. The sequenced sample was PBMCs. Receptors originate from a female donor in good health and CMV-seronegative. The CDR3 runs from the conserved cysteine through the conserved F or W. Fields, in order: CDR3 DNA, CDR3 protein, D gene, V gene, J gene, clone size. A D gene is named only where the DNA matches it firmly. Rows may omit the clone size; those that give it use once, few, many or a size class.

cdr3_nt: TGTGCTAGTGGTTTGTCGGGTGGAGAGACCCAGTACTTC; cdr3_aa: CASGLSGGETQYF; d_call: NA; v_call: TRBV12-5; j_call: TRBJ2-5; clone_size: NA
cdr3_nt: TGTGCCAGTAAGGACAGGGGAAACTATGGCTACACCTTC; cdr3_aa: CASKDRGNYGYTF; d_call: TRBD1; v_call: TRBV19; j_call: TRBJ1-2; clone_size: NA
cdr3_nt: TGTGCCAGTAGGTCCACCCAGGGGCTAGTTCGCACCAATGAGCAGTTCTTC; cdr3_aa: CASRSTQGLVRTNEQFF; d_call: NA; v_call: TRBV19; j_call: TRBJ2-1; clone_size: NA
cdr3_nt: TGTGCCAGCAGCTTCTCCGGGACTAGCGGGAACTACGAGCAGTACTTC; cdr3_aa: CASSFSGTSGNYEQYF; d_call: TRBD2; v_call: TRBV5-4; j_call: TRBJ2-7; clone_size: NA
cdr3_nt: TGTGCCAGCAGCTTAACCCCTAGCTCCTACAATGAGCAGTTCTTC; cdr3_aa: CASSLTPSSYNEQFF; d_call: NA; v_call: TRBV5-4; j_call: TRBJ2-1; clone_size: NA
cdr3_nt: TGTGCCGGCCTCGACAGCTCCTACGAGCAGTACTTC; cdr3_aa: CAGLDSSYEQYF; d_call: NA; v_call: TRBV30; j_call: TRBJ2-7; clone_size: NA
cdr3_nt: TGTGCCAGCAGCTCCATGCGAAGTGAGCAGTTCTTC; cdr3_aa: CASSSMRSEQFF; d_call: NA; v_call: TRBV7-8; j_call: TRBJ2-1; clone_size: NA
cdr3_nt: TGCGCCAGCAGTCAAAGTCGGGATGAGCAGTTCTTC; cdr3_aa: CASSQSRDEQFF; d_call: NA; v_call: TRBV23-1; j_call: TRBJ2-1; clone_size: NA
cdr3_nt: TGTGCCAGCAGCCCCCCCTTGAGGGAGAATCGTAATGAGCAGTTCTTC; cdr3_aa: CASSPPLRENRNEQFF; d_call: NA; v_call: TRBV7-9; j_call: TRBJ2-1; clone_size: NA
cdr3_nt: TGTGCCAGCAGTTTACTAGGCAGGGTAGGGGTCTACACCTTC; cdr3_aa: CASSLLGRVGVYTF; d_call: NA; v_call: TRBV27; j_call: TRBJ1-2; clone_size: NA
cdr3_nt: TGTGCCAGCAGTTTCGGGACTAGCGGGAGAGGCGGGGTCTACAATGAGCAGTTCTTC; cdr3_aa: CASSFGTSGRGGVYNEQFF; d_call: TRBD2; v_call: TRBV27; j_call: TRBJ2-1; clone_size: once
cdr3_nt: TGTGCCAGCAGTCCCGAGGGTCTCTCTGGAAACACCATATATTTT; cdr3_aa: CASSPEGLSGNTIYF; d_call: NA; v_call: TRBV9; j_call: TRBJ1-3; clone_size: NA
cdr3_nt: TGTGCCACAACGGGATCGGGGTCTCCCACAGATACGCAGTATTTT; cdr3_aa: CATTGSGSPTDTQYF; d_call: NA; v_call: TRBV6-1; j_call: TRBJ2-3; clone_size: NA
cdr3_nt: TGCAGCGTTGAAGGTCGGGGCAGGGAGGGAGCCTACGAGCAGTACTTC; cdr3_aa: CSVEGRGREGAYEQYF; d_call: TRBD2; v_call: TRBV29-1; j_call: TRBJ2-7; clone_size: NA
cdr3_nt: TGTGCCAGCAGTGAATCTCAGGACACCGGGGAGCTGTTTTTT; cdr3_aa: CASSESQDTGELFF; d_call: NA; v_call: TRBV25-1; j_call: TRBJ2-2; clone_size: few
cdr3_nt: TGTGCCATCAGTGGGACTAGCAATGAGCAGTTCTTC; cdr3_aa: CAISGTSNEQFF; d_call: TRBD2; v_call: TRBV10-3; j_call: TRBJ2-1; clone_size: NA
cdr3_nt: TGTGCCAGCAGCTTAGAGAGGGGGCGACGGGAAGCTTTCTTT; cdr3_aa: CASSLERGRREAFF; d_call: TRBD1; v_call: TRBV11-3; j_call: TRBJ1-1; clone_size: NA
cdr3_nt: TGTGCCAGCAGCTTGTACCTAGCGGGAGACGCAGATACGCAGTATTTT; cdr3_aa: CASSLYLAGDADTQYF; d_call: TRBD2; v_call: TRBV5-6; j_call: TRBJ2-3; clone_size: NA
cdr3_nt: TGTGCCAGCTGCGCGGGGGGCAAGAACACTGAAGCTTTCTTT; cdr3_aa: CASCAGGKNTEAFF; d_call: NA; v_call: TRBV27; j_call: TRBJ1-1; clone_size: NA
cdr3_nt: TGTGCCAGCAGCGCGGCTGCGGCCGGTCGCGGCACTGAAGCTTTCTTT; cdr3_aa: CASSAAAAGRGTEAFF; d_call: NA; v_call: TRBV7-2; j_call: TRBJ1-1; clone_size: NA
cdr3_nt: TGTGCTAGTGGGAAACGACAGGGAAATGAAAAACTGTTTTTT; cdr3_aa: CASGKRQGNEKLFF; d_call: TRBD1; v_call: TRBV12-5; j_call: TRBJ1-4; clone_size: few
cdr3_nt: TGTGCCAGCAGCCGTCCGGACAGGGGGCAACACGAGCAGTACTTC; cdr3_aa: CASSRPDRGQHEQYF; d_call: TRBD1; v_call: TRBV11-2; j_call: TRBJ2-7; clone_size: NA
cdr3_nt: TGTGCCAGCAGCAGGGACAGGGGGAATGGCTACACCTTC; cdr3_aa: CASSRDRGNGYTF; d_call: TRBD1; v_call: TRBV9; j_call: TRBJ1-2; clone_size: NA
cdr3_nt: TGTGCCAGCAGCCTTAGCGGGGCGAACACCGGGGAGCTGTTTTTT; cdr3_aa: CASSLSGANTGELFF; d_call: TRBD2; v_call: TRBV7-9; j_call: TRBJ2-2; clone_size: NA
cdr3_nt: TGTGCCAGCAGGGTAAGGGACAGCACTGAAGCTTTCTTT; cdr3_aa: CASRVRDSTEAFF; d_call: TRBD1; v_call: TRBV28; j_call: TRBJ1-1; clone_size: NA
cdr3_nt: TGTGCCAGCAGCCATTCTACAGGGACCTACGAGCAGTACTTC; cdr3_aa: CASSHSTGTYEQYF; d_call: NA; v_call: TRBV7-8; j_call: TRBJ2-7; clone_size: NA
cdr3_nt: TGTGCCAGCAGGGGGGGTCCAGGGAACACTGAAGCTTTCTTT; cdr3_aa: CASRGGPGNTEAFF; d_call: NA; v_call: TRBV28; j_call: TRBJ1-1; clone_size: few
cdr3_nt: TGTGCCAGCACTTCGGCAGGGTCGGTTTATGGCTACACCTTC; cdr3_aa: CASTSAGSVYGYTF; d_call: NA; v_call: TRBV28; j_call: TRBJ1-2; clone_size: NA
cdr3_nt: TGTGCCAGCAGCTTAGTGACAGGGGCGGGTCAGGACGAGCAGTACTTC; cdr3_aa: CASSLVTGAGQDEQYF; d_call: TRBD1; v_call: TRBV11-2; j_call: TRBJ2-7; clone_size: NA
cdr3_nt: TGTGCCTGGTCCCAGCCATGGATCACAGATACACAGTATTTT; cdr3_aa: CAWSQPWITDTQYF; d_call: NA; v_call: TRBV30; j_call: TRBJ2-3; clone_size: NA
cdr3_nt: TGTGCCAGCAGCTTACCGCGAACCGGGACAGGGGATGAAAAACTGTTTTTT; cdr3_aa: CASSLPRTGTGDEKLFF; d_call: TRBD1; v_call: TRBV11-1; j_call: TRBJ1-4; clone_size: NA
cdr3_nt: TGTGCCAGCAGTGAAGCTGGGAGCGGATCCTTC; cdr3_aa: CASSEAGSGSF; d_call: NA; v_call: TRBV6-1; j_call: TRBJ1-2; clone_size: once
cdr3_nt: TGTGCCAGCAGCTTGACTAGCGGGCTCTCCTACGAGCAGTACTTC; cdr3_aa: CASSLTSGLSYEQYF; d_call: TRBD2; v_call: TRBV5-5; j_call: TRBJ2-7; clone_size: NA
cdr3_nt: TGTGCCAGCAGCTCAGTGGGGGGAGATACGCAGTATTTT; cdr3_aa: CASSSVGGDTQYF; d_call: NA; v_call: TRBV9; j_call: TRBJ2-3; clone_size: few
cdr3_nt: TGTGCCAGCGGGGGACAGGGCCAAGAGACCCAGTACTTC; cdr3_aa: CASGGQGQETQYF; d_call: TRBD1; v_call: TRBV11-1; j_call: TRBJ2-5; clone_size: NA
cdr3_nt: TGTGCCAGCTCACCAGACAGGCTCCTGAACACTGAAGCTTTCTTT; cdr3_aa: CASSPDRLLNTEAFF; d_call: NA; v_call: TRBV18; j_call: TRBJ1-1; clone_size: NA
cdr3_nt: TGTGCCAGCTGGGCGATTAGCGGGAGGAACACCGGGGAGCTGTTTTTT; cdr3_aa: CASWAISGRNTGELFF; d_call: TRBD2; v_call: TRBV27; j_call: TRBJ2-2; clone_size: once
cdr3_nt: TGCGCCAGCAGTGATGGGGACACCGGACGCGAGCAGTACTTC; cdr3_aa: CASSDGDTGREQYF; d_call: NA; v_call: TRBV10-1; j_call: TRBJ2-7; clone_size: NA
cdr3_nt: TGTGCCAGCAGCTTGGGAGCGGGAGGGCCCCACGAGCAGTACTTC; cdr3_aa: CASSLGAGGPHEQYF; d_call: TRBD2; v_call: TRBV5-4; j_call: TRBJ2-7; clone_size: NA
cdr3_nt: TGTGCCACCAGCGGAACGACAGACTATGGCTACACCTTC; cdr3_aa: CATSGTTDYGYTF; d_call: NA; v_call: TRBV15; j_call: TRBJ1-2; clone_size: NA
cdr3_nt: TGTGCCAGCAGTTTGGGTCAGGTCGCAACTAATGAAAAACTGTTTTTT; cdr3_aa: CASSLGQVATNEKLFF; d_call: NA; v_call: TRBV27; j_call: TRBJ1-4; clone_size: NA
cdr3_nt: TGTGCCAGCTCACCACCTTCCGGGGGTGGTGGCTACACCTTC; cdr3_aa: CASSPPSGGGGYTF; d_call: NA; v_call: TRBV18; j_call: TRBJ1-2; clone_size: NA
cdr3_nt: TGTGCCAGCAGCTTACAGGGAGGAGCTTTCTTT; cdr3_aa: CASSLQGGAFF; d_call: NA; v_call: TRBV11-3; j_call: TRBJ1-1; clone_size: NA